The TCR beta chain described here comes from a study of shared clonotypes between healthy human individuals. Turning to the study itself: Two women and three men aged 18 to 49 served as donors. Overall study findings and caveats: When compared with the clonotypes that were shared by all four sorted-subset donors, the non-shared clonotypes turned out to have lower generation probabilities.

A note on this clone: Its target is unknown.

It was into CD45RA+ naive and CD45RA-negative memory subsets that the CD4+ cells were split. Profiled with immunoSEQ multiplex PCR; TCRdb holds only in-frame clones, not every one. This sample has 500,000 to 550,000 clones, with about 96% found just once. This receptor was taken from a woman in her 30s in good health. The material sequenced was naive CD4+ T cells sorted from blood. The subset here: CD45RA+ positively selected.

CDR3 residues: CASSLEIAGVAKTQYF. The CDR3 DNA follows: TGTGCCAGCAGCTTGGAAATAGCGGGAGTCGCGAAGACCCAGTACTTC. The rearrangement links TRBV5-4 to TRBJ2-5, with 9 bases aligning to TRBD2. V lost 0 bases to trimming and J lost 6 bases; unmatched junction nucleotides: 9. Germline V lookup: CDR1 SGHNT, CDR2 YYREEE (reference sequence). There are 16 residues in the CDR3.